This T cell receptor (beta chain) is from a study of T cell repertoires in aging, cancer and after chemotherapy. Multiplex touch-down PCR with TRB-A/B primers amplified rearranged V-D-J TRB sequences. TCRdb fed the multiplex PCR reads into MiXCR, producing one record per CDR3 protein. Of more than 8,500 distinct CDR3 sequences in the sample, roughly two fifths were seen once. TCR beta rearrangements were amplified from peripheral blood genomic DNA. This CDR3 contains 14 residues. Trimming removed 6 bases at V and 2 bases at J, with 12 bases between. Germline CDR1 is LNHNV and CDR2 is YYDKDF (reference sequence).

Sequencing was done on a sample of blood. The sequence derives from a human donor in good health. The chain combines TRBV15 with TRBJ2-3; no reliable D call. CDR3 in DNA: TGTGCCACCAGTTACAGAGCCAACACAGATACGCAGTATTTT. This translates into CATSYRANTDTQYF.